Listed below are T cell receptor beta chains from one sample, sequenced in a study of response to subunit inactivated influenza vaccine. TCRdb re-called the RT-PCR reads with MiXCR, one entry per CDR3 protein. The data contain more than 550,000 distinct CDR3 sequences, about 11% of them singletons. Sequencing used PBMCs from blood, obtained on the day of vaccination. The receptors come from a man in his fifties or sixties who received an inactivated influenza vaccine. Both conserved end residues are part of each CDR3. Some rows have no size entry. The others give once, few or many, or a class for an expanded clone.

v_call: TRBV20-1; clone_size: many; j_call: TRBJ1-1; cdr3_aa: CSARFQGKSSHTEAFF
v_call: TRBV7-2; clone_size: few; j_call: TRBJ1-2; cdr3_aa: CASSFLSVDYGYTF
v_call: TRBV4-2; clone_size: few; j_call: TRBJ2-3; cdr3_aa: CASSTSYLPGTSGGTDTQYF
v_call: TRBV30; clone_size: many; j_call: TRBJ2-1; cdr3_aa: CAWRSISGLSSYNEQFF
v_call: TRBV29-1; clone_size: many; j_call: TRBJ2-2; cdr3_aa: CSPRLGGRGELFF
v_call: TRBV12-3/TRBV12-4; clone_size: few; j_call: TRBJ2-2; cdr3_aa: CASITANTGELFF
v_call: TRBV7-2; clone_size: .; j_call: TRBJ2-4; cdr3_aa: CASSLDSGGKNIQYF
v_call: TRBV10-3; clone_size: .; j_call: TRBJ2-2; cdr3_aa: CAIKTQGTGELFF
v_call: TRBV7-2; clone_size: many; j_call: TRBJ1-4; cdr3_aa: CASSPKRGGGEKLFF
v_call: TRBV6-2/TRBV6-3; clone_size: few; j_call: TRBJ2-3; cdr3_aa: CASSRGALLGTDTQYF
v_call: TRBV4-1; clone_size: many; j_call: TRBJ2-2; cdr3_aa: CASSQSGAPNAGELFF
v_call: TRBV12-3/TRBV12-4; clone_size: few; j_call: TRBJ1-6; cdr3_aa: CASSSHGQGAGSPLHF
v_call: TRBV25-1; clone_size: .; j_call: TRBJ2-7; cdr3_aa: CASSDRGRDEQYF
v_call: TRBV5-1; clone_size: many; j_call: TRBJ2-1; cdr3_aa: CASSLVTGRVNEQFF
v_call: TRBV2; clone_size: .; j_call: TRBJ2-1; cdr3_aa: CATPLGGTSGGFNEQFF
v_call: TRBV20-1; clone_size: .; j_call: TRBJ2-3; cdr3_aa: CSASIAGGVTDTQYF
v_call: TRBV7-9; clone_size: .; j_call: TRBJ2-7; cdr3_aa: CASSLAQGLIRYEQYF
v_call: TRBV2; clone_size: .; j_call: TRBJ2-4; cdr3_aa: CASVTRTTNIQYF
v_call: TRBV6-1; clone_size: .; j_call: TRBJ1-2; cdr3_aa: CASSHLSGAQDYGYTF
v_call: TRBV20-1; clone_size: .; j_call: TRBJ2-5; cdr3_aa: CSAAGDSQETQYF
v_call: TRBV28; clone_size: many; j_call: TRBJ2-5; cdr3_aa: CASSPGQGRQETQYF
v_call: TRBV20-1; clone_size: .; j_call: TRBJ2-7; cdr3_aa: CSARVMQGTYEQYF
v_call: TRBV12-3/TRBV12-4; clone_size: few; j_call: TRBJ2-2; cdr3_aa: CASGQNTGELFF
v_call: TRBV15; clone_size: .; j_call: TRBJ2-7; cdr3_aa: CATSRRTGSYEQYF
v_call: TRBV7-9; clone_size: .; j_call: TRBJ2-5; cdr3_aa: CASSFGTGAYYKETQYF
v_call: TRBV11-2; clone_size: many; j_call: TRBJ1-2; cdr3_aa: CASSLGREGYTF
v_call: TRBV7-2; clone_size: few; j_call: TRBJ2-1; cdr3_aa: CASSQGLAGALGNEQFF